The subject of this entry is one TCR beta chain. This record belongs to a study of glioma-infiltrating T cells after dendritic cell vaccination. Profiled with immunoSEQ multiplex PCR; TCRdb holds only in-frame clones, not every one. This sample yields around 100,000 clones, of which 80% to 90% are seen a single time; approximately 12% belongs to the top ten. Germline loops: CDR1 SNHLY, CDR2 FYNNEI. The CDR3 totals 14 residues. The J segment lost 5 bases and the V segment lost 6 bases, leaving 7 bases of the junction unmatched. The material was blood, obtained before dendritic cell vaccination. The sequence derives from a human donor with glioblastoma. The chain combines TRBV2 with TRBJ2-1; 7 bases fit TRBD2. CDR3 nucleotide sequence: TGTGCCAGCAGCCCACTAGCGCGGGACAATGAGCAGTTCTTC. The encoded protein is CASSPLARDNEQFF.